This T cell receptor beta chain comes out of a study of Ad26.COV2.S vaccination and SARS-CoV-2 variants. At the level of the study: Once or twice, 56 days apart, Ad26.COV2.S was delivered intramuscularly. Findings and caveats of the study: Total T cell responses may have been underestimated by the TCR breadth and depth analyses.

Comments on this clone: Antigen specificity is unknown.

Treatment denoted: roughly 19 received Ad26.COV2.S at low or high dose, single or two shots; roughly 5 received placebo; per-sample allocation not given. After the first vaccine or placebo injection, samples were drawn on day 63. Within Boston, the person who donated was an adult of 18-55 years. Generated by immunoSEQ multiplex PCR, the TCRdb table keeps only in-frame clones and is missing some. The data contain roughly 350,000 clones, 88% of them singletons. Per the germline V gene, CDR1 is SGHVS and CDR2 is FQNEAQ. This CDR3 contains 16 residues. Trimming stripped 1 base from V and 5 bases from J, with 15 bases between.

This clonotype originated in a person aged 18-65 years who received the Ad26.COV2.S COVID-19 vaccine or a placebo. The sequencing used peripheral blood, collected in a trial of Ad26.COV2.S vaccine versus placebo. This sequence joins TRBV7-8 and TRBJ2-1; possibly TRBD1 for D (5 bases). The DNA of the CDR3 is TGTGCCAGCAGCTTAGTGGATGGACAACACAACAATGAGCAGTTCTTC. Amino acids: CASSLVDGQHNNEQFF.